This T cell receptor beta chain was sequenced in a study of identical twins. Each CDR3 protein is one row after TCRdb ran MiXCR on the 5' RACE reads. The sample carries a few hundred thousand distinct CDR3 sequences, approximately 10% recorded once. With 2 bases removed from V and 1 base from J, the gap between germline ends came to 12 bases. This CDR3 is 16 amino acids long. CDR1 and CDR2 from the germline V gene are MNHEY and SVGAGI. In addition, the sample was reused for a study of yellow fever vaccine responses in identical twins.

The TCR was taken from a woman between 18 and 30 years old in good health. The chain links TRBV6-5 to TRBJ1-3; weak D call: TRBD1 (6 bases). Material for sequencing was PBMCs. CDR3 amino acids: CASSYDRTVSGNTIYF. CDR3 DNA sequence: TGTGCCAGCAGTTACGACAGGACAGTATCTGGAAACACCATATATTTT.